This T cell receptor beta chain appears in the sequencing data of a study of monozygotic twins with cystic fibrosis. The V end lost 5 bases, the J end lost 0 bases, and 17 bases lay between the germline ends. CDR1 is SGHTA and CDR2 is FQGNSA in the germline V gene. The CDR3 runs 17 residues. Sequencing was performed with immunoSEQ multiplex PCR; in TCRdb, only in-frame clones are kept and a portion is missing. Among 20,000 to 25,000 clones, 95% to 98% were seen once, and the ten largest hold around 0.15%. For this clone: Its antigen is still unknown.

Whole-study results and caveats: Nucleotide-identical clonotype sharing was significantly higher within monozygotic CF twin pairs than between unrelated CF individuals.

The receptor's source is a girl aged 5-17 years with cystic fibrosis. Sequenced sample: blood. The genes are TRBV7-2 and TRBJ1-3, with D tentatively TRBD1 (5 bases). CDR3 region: CASSRLWGGSSGNTIYF. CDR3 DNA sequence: TGTGCCAGCAGCCGCCTCTGGGGCGGGAGCTCTGGAAACACCATATATTTT.